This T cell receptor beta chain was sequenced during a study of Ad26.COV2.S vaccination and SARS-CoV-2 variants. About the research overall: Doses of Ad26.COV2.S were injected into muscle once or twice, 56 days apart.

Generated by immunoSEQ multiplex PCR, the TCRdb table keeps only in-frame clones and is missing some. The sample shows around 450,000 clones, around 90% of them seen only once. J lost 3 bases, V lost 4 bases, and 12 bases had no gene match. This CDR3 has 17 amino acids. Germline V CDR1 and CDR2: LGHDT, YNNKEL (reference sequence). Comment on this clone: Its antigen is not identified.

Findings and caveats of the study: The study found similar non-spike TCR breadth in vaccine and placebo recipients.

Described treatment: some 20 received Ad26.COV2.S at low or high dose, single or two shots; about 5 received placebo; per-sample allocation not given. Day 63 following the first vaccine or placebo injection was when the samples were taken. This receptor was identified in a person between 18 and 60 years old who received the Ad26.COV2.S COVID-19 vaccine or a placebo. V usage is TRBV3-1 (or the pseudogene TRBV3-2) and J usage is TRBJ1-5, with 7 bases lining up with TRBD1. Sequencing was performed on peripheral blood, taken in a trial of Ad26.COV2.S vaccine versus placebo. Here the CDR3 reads CASSPGTGAPSNQPQHF. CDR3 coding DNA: TGTGCCAGCAGCCCAGGCACAGGGGCGCCTTCCAATCAGCCCCAGCATTTT.